These T cell receptor beta chains were read from a single sample in a study of blood T cell repertoires in COVID-19. Libraries were prepared by immunoSEQ multiplex PCR; TCRdb keeps only in-frame clonotypes and omits some of them. The data show some 50,000 clones, 90% seen once. The sequenced sample was peripheral blood. The receptors stem from a man aged 40-55 years with acute or convalescent COVID-19. Both conserved end residues are part of each CDR3. The D gene is left open where the match is weak. Some rows have no size entry. The others give once, few or many, or a class for an expanded clone.

v_call	j_call	d_call	clone_size	cdr3_aa	cdr3_nt
TRBV6-1	TRBJ1-6	TRBD1	-	CASSEAGQGRSPLHF	TGTGCCAGCAGTGAAGCTGGACAGGGCAGGTCACCCCTCCACTTT
TRBV13	TRBJ1-6	TRBD1	-	CASSIRDRGNSPLHF	TGTGCCAGCAGCATACGGGACAGGGGTAATTCACCCCTCCACTTT
TRBV4-2	TRBJ1-3	-	-	CASSQAGESIYF	TGTGCCAGCAGCCAAGCGGGAGAGTCCATATATTTT
TRBV24-1	TRBJ1-5	-	-	CATSDASSNQPQHF	TGTGCCACCAGTGACGCCAGTAGCAATCAGCCCCAGCATTTT
TRBV5-1	TRBJ2-1	TRBD2	-	CASSLGLAGGLNEQFF	TGCGCCAGCAGCTTGGGACTAGCGGGAGGCTTAAATGAGCAGTTCTTC
TRBV19	TRBJ2-7	-	-	CASSKGGAAVGEQYF	TGTGCCAGTAGTAAAGGGGGAGCGGCAGTGGGCGAGCAGTACTTC
TRBV6-1	TRBJ2-1	TRBD2	once	CASSEPLAGGGEQFF	TGTGCCAGCAGTGAACCGCTAGCGGGAGGGGGTGAGCAGTTCTTC
TRBV19	TRBJ2-3	TRBD1	once	CASAARGITNTDTQYF	TGTGCCAGTGCCGCCAGGGGGATTACGAACACAGATACGCAGTATTTT
TRBV5-1	TRBJ1-3	-	-	CASSLAPTGDTIYF	TGCGCCAGCAGCTTGGCACCAACTGGAGACACCATATATTTT
TRBV2	TRBJ1-1	-	-	CASRVEGGRTAFF	TGTGCCTCGAGGGTGGAGGGTGGTCGGACAGCTTTCTTT
TRBV3-1/TRBV3-2	TRBJ1-6	-	few	CASSQLDSNNSPLHF	TGTGCCAGCAGCCAACTGGACAGCAATAATTCACCCCTCCACTTT
TRBV5-1	TRBJ2-5	TRBD1	once	CASSSGTGGGETQYF	TGCGCCAGCAGCTCCGGGACAGGGGGAGGAGAGACCCAGTACTTC
TRBV7-2	TRBJ1-6	TRBD1	-	CASQSDRGTSPLHF	TGTGCCAGCCAATCGGACAGGGGGACCTCACCCCTCCACTTT
TRBV7-9	TRBJ1-5	-	-	CASSPAAGEVGRQPQHF	TGTGCCAGCAGCCCCGCCGCCGGGGAGGTGGGCCGTCAGCCCCAGCATTTT
TRBV7-8	TRBJ1-1	-	-	CASSPSRFYDRNTEAFF	TGTGCCAGCAGCCCTTCAAGATTTTATGACAGGAACACTGAAGCTTTCTTT
TRBV18	TRBJ1-1	-	-	CASSPTSDIEAFF	TGTGCCAGCTCCCCTACATCAGACATTGAAGCTTTCTTT
TRBV6-6	TRBJ1-2	-	-	CASISGIYGYTF	TGTGCCAGCATCTCCGGGATCTATGGCTACACCTTC
TRBV19	TRBJ2-1	TRBD2	-	CASRQGTSANNEQFF	TGTGCCAGTAGACAGGGGACTAGCGCAAACAATGAGCAGTTCTTC
TRBV28	TRBJ1-2	-	once	CASSLQGGTYGYTF	TGTGCCAGCAGTTTACAGGGCGGAACCTATGGCTACACCTTC
TRBV2	TRBJ1-1	-	-	CASSPRHRDTEAFF	TGTGCCAGCAGTCCCAGACACAGAGACACTGAAGCTTTCTTT
TRBV12-5	TRBJ1-5	TRBD1	-	CASGLNDRESQPQHF	TGTGCTAGTGGTTTAAACGACAGGGAGAGTCAGCCCCAGCATTTT
TRBV30	TRBJ2-6	-	-	CAWSVRRDVSGANVLTF	TGTGCCTGGAGTGTAAGGAGGGACGTCTCTGGGGCCAACGTCCTGACTTTC
TRBV2	TRBJ2-5	TRBD2	-	CASGGLAGKVWETQYF	TGTGCCAGCGGGGGACTAGCGGGAAAGGTGTGGGAGACCCAGTACTTC
TRBV11-3	TRBJ2-1	-	-	CASSYGGAGHEQFF	TGTGCCAGCAGCTATGGGGGGGCGGGACATGAGCAGTTCTTC
TRBV12-3/TRBV12-4	TRBJ1-1	-	-	CATGGERGPEAFF	TGTGCCACCGGAGGGGAGAGGGGCCCTGAAGCTTTCTTT
TRBV7-9	TRBJ1-1	-	-	CASSPTRTEAFF	TGTGCCAGCAGCCCCACACGTACTGAAGCTTTCTTT
TRBV27	TRBJ2-7	TRBD2	-	CASINAGGAGEQYF	TGTGCCAGCATTAACGCGGGAGGAGCGGGCGAGCAGTACTTC
TRBV5-1	TRBJ2-7	TRBD1	-	CASSSRGGSYYEQYF	TGCGCCAGCAGCTCCAGAGGGGGCTCTTACTACGAGCAGTACTTC
TRBV9	TRBJ2-1	-	-	CASSVDSSSYNEQFF	TGTGCCAGCAGCGTGGACAGCAGCTCCTACAATGAGCAGTTCTTC
TRBV14	TRBJ2-1	TRBD2	-	CASSQLREVWFF	TGTGCCAGCAGCCAACTACGGGAGGTATGGTTCTTC
TRBV19	TRBJ1-2	TRBD1	once	CASWSEGQGDGGYTF	TGTGCCAGTTGGAGTGAGGGACAGGGTGATGGGGGCTACACCTTC
TRBV7-2	TRBJ2-4	TRBD2	-	CASSAGTSGSLGF	TGTGCCAGCAGCGCCGGGACTAGCGGGTCCTTAGGATTC
TRBV7-3	TRBJ2-3	TRBD2	-	CASSLGLAGADTQYF	TGTGCCAGCAGCCTTGGACTAGCGGGAGCAGATACGCAGTATTTT
TRBV5-1	TRBJ1-2	TRBD1	-	CASSLEGGGGYTF	TGCGCCAGCAGCTTGGAAGGGGGCGGCGGCTACACCTTC
TRBV19	TRBJ2-1	TRBD2	-	CASSKGSGSAYNEQFF	TGTGCCAGTAGTAAAGGAAGCGGGAGCGCCTACAATGAGCAGTTCTTC
TRBV9	TRBJ2-2	-	-	CASSVGTANTGELFF	TGTGCCAGCAGCGTAGGAACAGCTAACACCGGGGAGCTGTTTTTT
TRBV6-5	TRBJ1-1	-	-	CASTLYRGTEAFF	TGTGCCAGCACCCTTTATCGGGGTACTGAAGCTTTCTTT
TRBV7-2	TRBJ1-4	TRBD1	-	CASSLQGAEKLFF	TGTGCCAGCAGCTTACAGGGGGCGGAAAAACTGTTTTTT
TRBV28	TRBJ1-1	-	-	CASSTTTGGTEAFF	TGTGCCAGCAGTACCACGACAGGTGGGACTGAAGCTTTCTTT
TRBV10-3	TRBJ2-2	TRBD2	few	CAIRGLAGGTGELFF	TGTGCCATCAGGGGACTAGCGGGAGGAACCGGGGAGCTGTTTTTT
TRBV2	TRBJ2-2	TRBD2	-	CASSGLSGISNTGELFF	TGTGCCAGCAGTGGGTTGAGCGGGATATCGAACACCGGGGAGCTGTTTTTT
TRBV7-2	TRBJ1-5	-	-	CASSSGGRGGQPQHF	TGTGCCAGCAGCTCAGGAGGTCGGGGGGGTCAGCCCCAGCATTTT
TRBV6-5	TRBJ1-3	TRBD1	-	CATMRTGGNTIYF	TGTGCCACCATGCGGACAGGGGGAAACACCATATATTTT
TRBV7-8	TRBJ2-7	TRBD2	-	CASSLAYQSGTSFYEQYF	TGTGCCAGCAGCTTAGCGTACCAGTCCGGGACTAGCTTCTACGAGCAGTACTTC
TRBV19	TRBJ1-5	-	-	CASRGREQGTYRSNQPQHF	TGTGCCAGTAGGGGGAGGGAACAGGGAACCTACAGAAGCAATCAGCCCCAGCATTTT
TRBV6-4	TRBJ2-1	TRBD2	-	CASSQAGVVYNEQFF	TGTGCCAGCAGTCAAGCGGGAGTCGTCTACAATGAGCAGTTCTTC
TRBV24-1	TRBJ2-1	-	-	CATSDFQNYNEQFF	TGTGCCACCAGTGATTTCCAGAACTACAATGAGCAGTTCTTC
TRBV25-1	TRBJ1-1	-	-	CARPGDSSNTEAFF	TGTGCCCGACCCGGGGACTCTAGCAACACTGAAGCTTTCTTT
TRBV9	TRBJ2-7	TRBD2	-	CASSSRGEWTSAPLRNEQYF	TGTGCCAGCAGCTCTCGAGGGGAGTGGACTAGCGCCCCATTGAGAAACGAGCAGTACTTC
TRBV27	TRBJ2-3	TRBD2	-	CASSLWRVAGEDSSTDTQYF	TGTGCCAGCAGTTTATGGCGGGTTGCGGGAGAGGATTCTAGCACAGATACGCAGTATTTT
TRBV5-1	TRBJ1-1	-	-	CASSLDTWNTEAFF	TGCGCCAGCAGCTTGGACACGTGGAACACTGAAGCTTTCTTT
TRBV3-1/TRBV3-2	TRBJ2-1	TRBD2	-	CASSPRTSGGFQEQFF	TGTGCCAGCAGCCCCCGTACTAGCGGGGGGTTTCAGGAGCAGTTCTTC
TRBV6-6	TRBJ2-1	-	-	CASRAEGSSYNEQFF	TGTGCCAGCCGCGCGGAGGGGAGCTCCTACAATGAGCAGTTCTTC
TRBV25-1	TRBJ2-7	TRBD2	-	CATGTSVSYEQYF	TGTGCCACCGGGACTAGCGTCTCCTACGAGCAGTACTTC
TRBV7-9	TRBJ2-7	TRBD1	-	CASSLATGGLYEQYF	TGTGCCAGCAGCTTAGCCACAGGGGGCCTTTACGAGCAGTACTTC